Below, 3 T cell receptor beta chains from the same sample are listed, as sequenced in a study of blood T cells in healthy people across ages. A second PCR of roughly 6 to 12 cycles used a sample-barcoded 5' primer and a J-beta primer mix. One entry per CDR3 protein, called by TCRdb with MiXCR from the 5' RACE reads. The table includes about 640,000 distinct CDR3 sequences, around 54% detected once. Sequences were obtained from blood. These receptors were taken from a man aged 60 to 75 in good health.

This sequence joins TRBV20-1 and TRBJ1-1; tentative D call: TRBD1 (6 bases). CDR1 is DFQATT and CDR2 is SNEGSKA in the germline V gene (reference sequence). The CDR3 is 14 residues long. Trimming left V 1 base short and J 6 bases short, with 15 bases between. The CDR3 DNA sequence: TGCAGTGCTAGAGGGGGTACAGGGAGGGCTGAAGCTTTCTTT. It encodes CSARGGTGRAEAFF.

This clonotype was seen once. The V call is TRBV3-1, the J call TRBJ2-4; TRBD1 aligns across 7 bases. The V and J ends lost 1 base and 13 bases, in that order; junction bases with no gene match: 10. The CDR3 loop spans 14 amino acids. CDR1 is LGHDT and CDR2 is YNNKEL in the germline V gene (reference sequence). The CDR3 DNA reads TGTGCCAGCAGCCAAGCTACAGGGGCCGCCCAGCAGTACTTC. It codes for CASSQATGAAQQYF. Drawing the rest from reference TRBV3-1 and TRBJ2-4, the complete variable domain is DTAVSQTPKYLVTQMGNDKSIKCEQNLGHDTMYWYKQDSKKFLKIMFSYNNKELIINETVPNRFSPKSPDKAHLNLHINSLELGDSAVYFCASSQATGAAQQYFGAGTRLSVL.

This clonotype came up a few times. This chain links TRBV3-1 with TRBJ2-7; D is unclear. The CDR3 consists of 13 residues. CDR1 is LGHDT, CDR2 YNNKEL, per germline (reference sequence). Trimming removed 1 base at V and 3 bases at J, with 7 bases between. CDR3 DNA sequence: TGTGCCAGCAGCCAAGGTAGGGTCTACGAGCAGTACTTC. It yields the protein CASSQGRVYEQYF.